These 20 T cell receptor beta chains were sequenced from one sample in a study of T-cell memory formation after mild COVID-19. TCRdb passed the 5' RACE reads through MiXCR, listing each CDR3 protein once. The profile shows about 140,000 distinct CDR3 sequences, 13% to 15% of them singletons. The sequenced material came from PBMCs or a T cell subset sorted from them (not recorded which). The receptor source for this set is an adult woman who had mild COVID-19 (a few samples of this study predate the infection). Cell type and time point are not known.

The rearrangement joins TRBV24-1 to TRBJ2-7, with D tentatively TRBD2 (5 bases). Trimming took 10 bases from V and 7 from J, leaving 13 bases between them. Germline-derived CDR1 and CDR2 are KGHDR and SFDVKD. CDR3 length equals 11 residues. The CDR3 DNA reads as TGTGCCACTTCGAGGTCGGGGGAGCAGTACTTC. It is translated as CATSRSGEQYF.

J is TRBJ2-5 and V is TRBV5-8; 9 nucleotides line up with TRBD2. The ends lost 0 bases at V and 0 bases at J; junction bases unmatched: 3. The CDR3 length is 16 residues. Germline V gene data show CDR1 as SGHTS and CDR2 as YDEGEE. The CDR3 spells CASSLGRLADQETQYF. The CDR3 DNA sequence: TGTGCCAGCAGCTTGGGTCGACTAGCGGACCAAGAGACCCAGTACTTC.

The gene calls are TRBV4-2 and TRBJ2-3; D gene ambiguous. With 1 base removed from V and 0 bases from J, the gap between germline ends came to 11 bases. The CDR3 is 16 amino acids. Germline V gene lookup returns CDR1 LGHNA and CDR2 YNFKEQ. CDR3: CASSQGVFTSTDTQYF. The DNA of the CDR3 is TGTGCCAGCAGCCAAGGGGTGTTTACTAGCACAGATACGCAGTATTTT.

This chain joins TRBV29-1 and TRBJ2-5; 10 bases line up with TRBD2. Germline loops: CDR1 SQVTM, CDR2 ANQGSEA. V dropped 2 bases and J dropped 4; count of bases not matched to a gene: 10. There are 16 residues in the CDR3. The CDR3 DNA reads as TGCAGCGTTGAACTTGGACTAGCGGTATTAGGAGAGACCCAGTACTTC. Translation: CSVELGLAVLGETQYF. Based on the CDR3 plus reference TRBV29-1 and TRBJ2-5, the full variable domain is SAVISQKPSRDICQRGTSLTIQCQVDSQVTMMFWYRQQPGQSLTLIATANQGSEATYESGFVIDKFPISRPNLTFSTLTVSNMSPEDSSIYLCSVELGLAVLGETQYFGPGTRLLVL.

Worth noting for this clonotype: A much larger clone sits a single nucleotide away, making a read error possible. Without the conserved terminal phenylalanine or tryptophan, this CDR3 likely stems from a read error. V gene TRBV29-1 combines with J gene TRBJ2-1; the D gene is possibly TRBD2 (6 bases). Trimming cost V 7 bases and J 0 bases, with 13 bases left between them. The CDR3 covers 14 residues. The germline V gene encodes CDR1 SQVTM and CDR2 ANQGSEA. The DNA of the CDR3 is TGCAGCGCTGGGAGGACGAGCTCCTACAATGAGCAGTTCTTA. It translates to CSAGRTSSYNEQFL.

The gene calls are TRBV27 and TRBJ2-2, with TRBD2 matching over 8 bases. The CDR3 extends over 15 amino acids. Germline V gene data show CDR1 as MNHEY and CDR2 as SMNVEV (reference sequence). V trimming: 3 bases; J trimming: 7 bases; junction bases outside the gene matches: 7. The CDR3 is CASSLIAGSFGELFF. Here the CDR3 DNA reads TGTGCCAGCAGTTTGATAGCGGGAAGTTTCGGGGAGCTGTTTTTT.

This CDR3 is CASSDGSSGRAHEQYF. DNA of the CDR3: TGTGCCAGCAGTGATGGGAGTAGCGGGAGGGCCCACGAGCAGTACTTC. The V gene is TRBV27, the J gene TRBJ2-7, with 11 nucleotides matching TRBD2. The trim removed 5 bases at V and 5 bases at J, leaving 11 bases unmatched. Germline CDR1 reads MNHEY; CDR2 reads SMNVEV (reference sequence). The CDR3 covers 16 residues.

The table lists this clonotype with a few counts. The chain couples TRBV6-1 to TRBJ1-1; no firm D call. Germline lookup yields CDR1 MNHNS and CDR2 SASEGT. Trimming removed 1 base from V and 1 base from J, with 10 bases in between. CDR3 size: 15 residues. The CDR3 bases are TGTGCCAGCAGTGAAGGGGCATCAGGGAACACTGAAGCTTTCTTT. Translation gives CASSEGASGNTEAFF.

The CDR3 spells CAISRAGGEQYF. In nucleotides, the CDR3 is TGTGCCATCAGTCGCGCGGGGGGCGAGCAGTACTTC. The chain uses TRBV10-3 and TRBJ2-7; 8 nucleotides match TRBD2. CDR1 ENHRY and CDR2 SYGVKD come from the germline V gene. The CDR3 runs 12 residues. With V trimmed by 5 bases and J by 6 bases, 3 bases remained unmatched.

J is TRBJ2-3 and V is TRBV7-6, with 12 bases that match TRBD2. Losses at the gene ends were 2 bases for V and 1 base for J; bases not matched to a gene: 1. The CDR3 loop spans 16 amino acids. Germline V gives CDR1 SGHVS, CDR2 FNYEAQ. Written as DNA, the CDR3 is TGTGCCAGCAGCTTAAGGACTAGCGGGGGCACAGATACGCAGTATTTT. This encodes CASSLRTSGGTDTQYF.

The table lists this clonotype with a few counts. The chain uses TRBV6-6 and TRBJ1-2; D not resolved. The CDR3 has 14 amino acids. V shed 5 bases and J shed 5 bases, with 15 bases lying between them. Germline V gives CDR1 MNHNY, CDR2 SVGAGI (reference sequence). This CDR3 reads CASSPPGFPYGYTF. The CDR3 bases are TGTGCCAGCAGTCCCCCGGGATTCCCGTATGGCTACACCTTC.

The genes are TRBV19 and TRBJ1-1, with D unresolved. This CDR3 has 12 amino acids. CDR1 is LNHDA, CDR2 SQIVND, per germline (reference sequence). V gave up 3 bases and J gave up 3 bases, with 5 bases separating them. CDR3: CASSIAYTEAFF. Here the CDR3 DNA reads TGTGCCAGTAGTATCGCTTACACTGAAGCTTTCTTT.

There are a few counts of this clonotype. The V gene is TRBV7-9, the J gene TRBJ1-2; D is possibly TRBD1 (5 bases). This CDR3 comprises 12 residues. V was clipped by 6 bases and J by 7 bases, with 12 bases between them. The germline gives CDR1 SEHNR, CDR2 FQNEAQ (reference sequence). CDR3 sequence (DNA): TGTGCCAGCAGTCCAGGGACCCCTGGCTACACCTTC. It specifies CASSPGTPGYTF.

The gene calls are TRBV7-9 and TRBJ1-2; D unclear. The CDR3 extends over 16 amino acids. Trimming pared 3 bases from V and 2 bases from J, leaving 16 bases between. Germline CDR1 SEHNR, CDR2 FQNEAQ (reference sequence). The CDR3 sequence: CASSLIVGNRNYGYTF. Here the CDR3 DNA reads TGTGCCAGCAGCTTGATAGTGGGGAATCGGAACTATGGCTACACCTTC.

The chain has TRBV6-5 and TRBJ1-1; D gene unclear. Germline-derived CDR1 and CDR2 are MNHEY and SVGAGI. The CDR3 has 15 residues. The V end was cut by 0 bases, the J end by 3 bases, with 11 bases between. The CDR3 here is CASSYSSGVYTEAFF. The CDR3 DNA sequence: TGTGCCAGCAGTTACTCGTCCGGCGTCTACACTGAAGCTTTCTTT.

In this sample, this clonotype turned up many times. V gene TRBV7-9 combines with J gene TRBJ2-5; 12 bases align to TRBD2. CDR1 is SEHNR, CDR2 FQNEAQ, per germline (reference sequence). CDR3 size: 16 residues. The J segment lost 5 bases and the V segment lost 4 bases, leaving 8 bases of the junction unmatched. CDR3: CASSSRLAGELETQYF. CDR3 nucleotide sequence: TGTGCCAGCAGCTCGCGACTAGCGGGGGAGCTGGAGACCCAGTACTTC.

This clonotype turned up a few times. The CDR3 bases are TGTGCCACCAGCAGAGGGACAGGGGGAAACTACAATGAGCAGTTCTTC. Translation gives CATSRGTGGNYNEQFF. The V and J genes are TRBV15 and TRBJ2-1, with 10 bases lining up with TRBD1. CDR1 and CDR2 (germline): LNHNV, YYDKDF (reference sequence). V dropped 1 base and J dropped 3; count of bases not matched to a gene: 3. CDR3 size: 16 residues. The entire variable domain, with the rest obtained from reference TRBV15 and TRBJ2-1, is as follows: DAMVIQNPRYQVTQFGKPVTLSCSQTLNHNVMYWYQQKSSQAPKLLFHYYDKDFNNEADTPDNFQSRRPNTSFCFLDIRSPGLGDTAMYLCATSRGTGGNYNEQFFGPGTRLTVL.

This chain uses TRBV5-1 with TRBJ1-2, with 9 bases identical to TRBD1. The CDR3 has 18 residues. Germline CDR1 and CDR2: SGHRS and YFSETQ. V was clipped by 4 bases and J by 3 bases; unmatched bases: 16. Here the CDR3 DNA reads TGCGCCAGCAGCCCAACGGGACAGGGATTCGGTGGGGACTATGGCTACACCTTC. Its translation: CASSPTGQGFGGDYGYTF.

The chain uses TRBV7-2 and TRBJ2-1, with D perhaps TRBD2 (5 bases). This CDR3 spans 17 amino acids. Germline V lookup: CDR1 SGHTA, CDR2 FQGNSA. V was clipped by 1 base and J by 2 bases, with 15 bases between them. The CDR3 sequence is CASSLVGREWTYNEQFF. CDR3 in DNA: TGTGCCAGCAGCTTAGTCGGTCGGGAATGGACCTACAATGAGCAGTTCTTC. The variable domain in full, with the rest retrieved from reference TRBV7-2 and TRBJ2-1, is GAGVSQSPSNKVTEKGKDVELRCDPISGHTALYWYRQSLGQGLEFLIYFQGNSAPDKSGLPSDRFSAERTGGSVSTLTIQRTQQEDSAVYLCASSLVGREWTYNEQFFGPGTRLTVL.

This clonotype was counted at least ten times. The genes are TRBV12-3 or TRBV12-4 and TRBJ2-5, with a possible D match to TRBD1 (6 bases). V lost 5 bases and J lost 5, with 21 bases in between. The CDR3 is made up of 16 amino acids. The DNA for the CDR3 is TGTGCCAGCAGTACAGGGATCCTTAAGAACAACGAGACCCAGTACTTC. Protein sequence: CASSTGILKNNETQYF.